This T cell receptor beta chain was documented in a study of blood T cell repertoires in COVID-19. The repertoire was sequenced with immunoSEQ multiplex PCR; TCRdb's copy has only in-frame clones and lacks some. The sample contains approximately 250,000 clones, 75% to 90% of which appear only once. The CDR3 sequence is 15 residues long. Unmatched junction bases numbered 6, after V lost 3 bases and J lost 2 bases. Germline loops: CDR1 KGHSH, CDR2 LQKENI. Material: peripheral blood. This receptor was identified in a woman between 65 and 79 years old with COVID-19, enrolled during active disease. The rearrangement joins TRBV18 to TRBJ1-2; 7 bases fit TRBD1. CDR3 bases: TGTGCCAGCTCACCGGGGACAGCGACAAACTATGGCTACACCTTC. As protein: CASSPGTATNYGYTF.